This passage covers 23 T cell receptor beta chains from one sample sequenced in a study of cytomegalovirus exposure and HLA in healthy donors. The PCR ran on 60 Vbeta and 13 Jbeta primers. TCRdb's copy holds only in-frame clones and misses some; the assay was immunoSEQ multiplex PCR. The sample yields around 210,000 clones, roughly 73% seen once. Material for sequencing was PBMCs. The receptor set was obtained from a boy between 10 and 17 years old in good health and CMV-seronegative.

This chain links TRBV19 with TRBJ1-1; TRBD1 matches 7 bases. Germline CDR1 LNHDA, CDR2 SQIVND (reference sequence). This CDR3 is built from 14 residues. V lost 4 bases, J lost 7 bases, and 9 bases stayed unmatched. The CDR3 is CASSNFGQVGEAFF. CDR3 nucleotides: TGTGCCAGTAGTAACTTCGGACAGGTGGGTGAAGCTTTCTTT.

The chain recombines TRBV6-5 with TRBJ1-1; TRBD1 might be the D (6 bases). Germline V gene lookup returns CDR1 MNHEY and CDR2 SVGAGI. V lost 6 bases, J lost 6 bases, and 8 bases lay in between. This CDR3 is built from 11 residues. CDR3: CASRRQAEAFF. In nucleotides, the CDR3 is TGTGCCAGCAGACGACAGGCTGAAGCTTTCTTT.

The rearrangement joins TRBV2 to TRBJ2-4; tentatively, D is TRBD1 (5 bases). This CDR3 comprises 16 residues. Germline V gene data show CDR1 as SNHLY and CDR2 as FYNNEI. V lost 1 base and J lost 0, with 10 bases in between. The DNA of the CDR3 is TGTGCCAGCAGTGAAGGGGGCGCCCTAGCCAAAAACATTCAGTACTTC. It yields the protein CASSEGGALAKNIQYF.

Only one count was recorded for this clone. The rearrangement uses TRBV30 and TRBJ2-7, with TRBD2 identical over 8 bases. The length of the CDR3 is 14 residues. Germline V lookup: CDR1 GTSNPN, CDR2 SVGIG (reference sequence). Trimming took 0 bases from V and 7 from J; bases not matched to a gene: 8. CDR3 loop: CAWSVPGGAGEQYF. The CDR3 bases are TGTGCCTGGAGTGTACCGGGAGGGGCCGGAGAGCAGTACTTC.

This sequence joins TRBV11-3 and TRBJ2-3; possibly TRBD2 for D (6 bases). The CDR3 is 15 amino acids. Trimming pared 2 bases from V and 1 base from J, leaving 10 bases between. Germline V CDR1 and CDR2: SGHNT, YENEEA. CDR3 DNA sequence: TGTGCCAGCAGCTTACAGGGAGGAGGCACAGATACGCAGTATTTT. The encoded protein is CASSLQGGGTDTQYF.

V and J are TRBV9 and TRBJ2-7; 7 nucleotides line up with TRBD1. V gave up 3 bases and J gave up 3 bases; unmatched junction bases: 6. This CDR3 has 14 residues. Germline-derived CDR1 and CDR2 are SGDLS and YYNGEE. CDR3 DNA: TGTGCCAGCAGCGAAGGGACAGCCGACTACGAGCAGTACTTC. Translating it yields CASSEGTADYEQYF.

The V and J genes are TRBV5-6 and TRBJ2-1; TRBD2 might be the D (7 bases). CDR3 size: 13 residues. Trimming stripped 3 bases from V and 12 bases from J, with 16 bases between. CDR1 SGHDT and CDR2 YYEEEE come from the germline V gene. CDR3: CASSWGGPWGQFF. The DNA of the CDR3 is TGTGCCAGCAGCTGGGGGGGGCCTTGGGGGCAGTTCTTC.

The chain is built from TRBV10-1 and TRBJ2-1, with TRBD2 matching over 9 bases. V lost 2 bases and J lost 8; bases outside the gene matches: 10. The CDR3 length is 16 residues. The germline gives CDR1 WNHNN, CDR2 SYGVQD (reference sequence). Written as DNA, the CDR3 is TGCGCCAGCAGTGAGAATCCTAGCGGGGCTTGGGATGAGCAGTTCTTC. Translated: CASSENPSGAWDEQFF.

The CDR3 loop is CASIGQGDGYTF. CDR3 DNA: TGTGCCAGTATAGGCCAGGGGGATGGCTACACCTTC. This rearrangement joins TRBV19 to TRBJ1-2, with 7 bases that match TRBD1. Unmatched junction bases numbered 5, after V lost 7 bases and J lost 6 bases. CDR3 length: 12 residues. Germline V lookup: CDR1 LNHDA, CDR2 SQIVND (reference sequence).

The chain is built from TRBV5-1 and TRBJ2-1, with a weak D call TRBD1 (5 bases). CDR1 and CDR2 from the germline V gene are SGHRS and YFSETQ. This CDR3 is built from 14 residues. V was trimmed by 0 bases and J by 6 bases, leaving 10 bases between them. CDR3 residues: CASSLAPGLNEQFF. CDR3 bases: TGCGCCAGCAGCTTGGCCCCAGGGCTCAATGAGCAGTTCTTC.

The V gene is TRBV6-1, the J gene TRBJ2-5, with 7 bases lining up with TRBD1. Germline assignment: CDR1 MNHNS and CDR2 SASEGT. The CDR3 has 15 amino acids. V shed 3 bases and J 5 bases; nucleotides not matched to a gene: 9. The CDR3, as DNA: TGTGCCAGCAGTGATTTCGGGACAGCGAAGGAGACCCAGTACTTC. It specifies CASSDFGTAKETQYF.

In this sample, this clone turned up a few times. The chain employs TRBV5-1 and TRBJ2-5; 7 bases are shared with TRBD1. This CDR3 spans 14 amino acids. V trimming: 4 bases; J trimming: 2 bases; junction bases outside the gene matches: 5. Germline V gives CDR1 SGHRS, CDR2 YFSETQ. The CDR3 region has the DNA TGCGCCAGCAGCCCAGGGACAGCTCAAGAGACCCAGTACTTC. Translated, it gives CASSPGTAQETQYF.

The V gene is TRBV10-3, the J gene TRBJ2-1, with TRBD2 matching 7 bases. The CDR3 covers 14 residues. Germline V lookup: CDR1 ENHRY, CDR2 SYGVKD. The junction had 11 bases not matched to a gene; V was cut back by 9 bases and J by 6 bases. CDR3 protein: CAMMTSIARNEQFF. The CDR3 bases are TGTGCCATGATGACTAGCATAGCCCGCAATGAGCAGTTCTTC.

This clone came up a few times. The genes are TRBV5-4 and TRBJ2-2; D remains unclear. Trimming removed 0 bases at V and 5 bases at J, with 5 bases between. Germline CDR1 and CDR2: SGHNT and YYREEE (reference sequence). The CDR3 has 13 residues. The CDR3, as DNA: TGTGCCAGCAGCTTGGGGGCAACCGGGGAGCTGTTTTTT. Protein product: CASSLGATGELFF.

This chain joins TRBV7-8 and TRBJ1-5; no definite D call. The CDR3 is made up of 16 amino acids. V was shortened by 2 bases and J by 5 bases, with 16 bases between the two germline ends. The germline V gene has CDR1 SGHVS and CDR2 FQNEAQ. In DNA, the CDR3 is TGTGCCAGCAGCTTATATTCTGTGACTGCATATCAGCCCCAGCATTTT. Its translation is CASSLYSVTAYQPQHF.

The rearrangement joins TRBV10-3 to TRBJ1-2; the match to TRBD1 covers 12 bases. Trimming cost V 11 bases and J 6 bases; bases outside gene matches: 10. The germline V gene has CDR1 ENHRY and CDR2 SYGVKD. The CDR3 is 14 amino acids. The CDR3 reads CAVRPGTGGDGYTF. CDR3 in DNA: TGTGCCGTCCGACCCGGGACAGGGGGCGATGGCTACACCTTC.

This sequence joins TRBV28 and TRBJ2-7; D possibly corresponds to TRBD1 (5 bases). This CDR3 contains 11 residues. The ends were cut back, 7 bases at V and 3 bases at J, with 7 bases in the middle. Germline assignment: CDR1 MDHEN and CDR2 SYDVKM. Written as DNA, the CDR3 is TGTGCCAGCATACAGGACTACGAGCAGTACTTC. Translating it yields CASIQDYEQYF.

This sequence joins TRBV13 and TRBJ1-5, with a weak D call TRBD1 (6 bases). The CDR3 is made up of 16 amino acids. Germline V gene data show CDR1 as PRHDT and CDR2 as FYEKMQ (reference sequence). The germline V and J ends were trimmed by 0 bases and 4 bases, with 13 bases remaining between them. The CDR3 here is CASSLGQGLGNQPQHF. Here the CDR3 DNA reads TGTGCCAGCAGCTTAGGGCAGGGGTTGGGTAATCAGCCCCAGCATTTT.

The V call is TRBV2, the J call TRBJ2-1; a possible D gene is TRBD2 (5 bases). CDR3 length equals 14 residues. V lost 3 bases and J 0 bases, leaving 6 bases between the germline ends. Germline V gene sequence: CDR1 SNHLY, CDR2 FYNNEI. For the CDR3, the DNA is TGTGCCAGCAGTGAGGGGAGCTCCTACAATGAGCAGTTCTTC. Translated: CASSEGSSYNEQFF.

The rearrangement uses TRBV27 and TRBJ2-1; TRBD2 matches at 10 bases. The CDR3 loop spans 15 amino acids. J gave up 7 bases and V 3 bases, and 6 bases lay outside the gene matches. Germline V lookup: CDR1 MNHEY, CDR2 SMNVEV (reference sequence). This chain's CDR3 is CASSFLGAGGNEQFF. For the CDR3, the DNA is TGTGCCAGCAGTTTTTTGGGAGCGGGAGGGAATGAGCAGTTCTTC.

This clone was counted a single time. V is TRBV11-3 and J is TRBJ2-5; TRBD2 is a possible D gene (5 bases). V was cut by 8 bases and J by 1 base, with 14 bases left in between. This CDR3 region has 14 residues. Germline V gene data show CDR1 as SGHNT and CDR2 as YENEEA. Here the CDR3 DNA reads TGTGCCAGCGGGCCATGGAGGTCCCAAGAGACCCAGTACTTC. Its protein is CASGPWRSQETQYF.

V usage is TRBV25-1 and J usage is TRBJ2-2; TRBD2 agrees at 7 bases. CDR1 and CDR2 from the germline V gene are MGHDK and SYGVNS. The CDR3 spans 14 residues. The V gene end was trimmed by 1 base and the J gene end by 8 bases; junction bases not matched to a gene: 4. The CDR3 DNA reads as TGTGCCAGCAGTGAATGGGGGGAGGGGGGGGAGCTGTTTTTT. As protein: CASSEWGEGGELFF.

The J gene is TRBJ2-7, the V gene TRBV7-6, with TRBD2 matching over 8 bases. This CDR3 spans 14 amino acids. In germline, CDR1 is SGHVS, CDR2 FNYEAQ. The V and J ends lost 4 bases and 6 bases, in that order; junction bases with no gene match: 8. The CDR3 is CASSSITSGSEQYF. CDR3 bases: TGTGCCAGCAGCTCAATCACTAGCGGCTCCGAGCAGTACTTC.